The rows below give T cell receptor beta chains drawn from one sample of a study of blood T cell repertoires in COVID-19. Profiling relied on immunoSEQ multiplex PCR, and the TCRdb table lists in-frame clones only, not all of them. This sample has about 130,000 clones, with 65% to 90% found just once. Sequenced input: peripheral blood. These receptors were taken from a woman older than 75 with acute or convalescent COVID-19. Both conserved end residues are part of each CDR3. The D gene is left open where the match is weak. For some rows the clone size is stated as once, few or many, or as a class when expanded; others skip it.

cdr3_aa: CASTTSGFSTDTQYF; cdr3_nt: TGTGCCAGCACTACTAGCGGGTTTAGCACAGATACGCAGTATTTT; d_call: TRBD2; clone_size: -; v_call: TRBV9; j_call: TRBJ2-3
cdr3_aa: CASSPAGSTDTQYF; cdr3_nt: TGTGCCAGCAGCCCAGCGGGGAGCACAGATACGCAGTATTTT; d_call: TRBD2; clone_size: once; v_call: TRBV7-3; j_call: TRBJ2-3
cdr3_aa: CASSYSSGTGDEKLFF; cdr3_nt: TGTGCCAGCAGTTACTCTTCCGGGACAGGGGATGAAAAACTGTTTTTT; d_call: TRBD1; clone_size: -; v_call: TRBV3-1/TRBV3-2; j_call: TRBJ1-4
cdr3_aa: CASSVTTTTGELFF; cdr3_nt: TGTGCCAGCAGTGTAACCACCACTACCGGGGAGCTGTTTTTT; d_call: -; clone_size: few; v_call: TRBV25-1; j_call: TRBJ2-2
cdr3_aa: CASRDTGVTEAFF; cdr3_nt: TGTGCCAGCAGAGATACCGGGGTGACTGAAGCTTTCTTT; d_call: -; clone_size: -; v_call: TRBV12-3/TRBV12-4; j_call: TRBJ1-1
cdr3_aa: CASSYVGAVNTEAFF; cdr3_nt: TGCGCCAGCAGCTATGTTGGGGCGGTGAACACTGAAGCTTTCTTT; d_call: -; clone_size: once; v_call: TRBV5-1; j_call: TRBJ1-1
cdr3_aa: CASSRQAIRTEAFF; cdr3_nt: TGTGCCAGTAGTCGCCAGGCCATACGTACTGAAGCTTTCTTT; d_call: -; clone_size: -; v_call: TRBV19; j_call: TRBJ1-1
cdr3_aa: CASSPTGGDLSAIEKLFF; cdr3_nt: TGTGCCAGTAGCCCGACAGGGGGCGATCTATCAGCAATTGAAAAACTGTTTTTT; d_call: TRBD1; clone_size: -; v_call: TRBV19; j_call: TRBJ1-4
cdr3_aa: CASSQIAGANVLTF; cdr3_nt: TGCGCCAGCAGCCAAATAGCTGGGGCCAACGTCCTGACTTTC; d_call: -; clone_size: few; v_call: TRBV4-3; j_call: TRBJ2-6
cdr3_aa: CASSLVLESFSTDTQYF; cdr3_nt: TGCGCCAGCAGCTTGGTACTAGAAAGTTTCAGCACAGATACGCAGTATTTT; d_call: -; clone_size: -; v_call: TRBV5-1; j_call: TRBJ2-3
cdr3_aa: CASSQDVTGGNEQFF; cdr3_nt: TGTGCCAGCAGCCAAGATGTGACGGGGGGGAATGAGCAGTTCTTC; d_call: TRBD2; clone_size: once; v_call: TRBV3-1/TRBV3-2; j_call: TRBJ2-1
cdr3_aa: CASAPGGTYGYTF; cdr3_nt: TGTGCTAGTGCCCCGGGGGGCACCTATGGCTACACCTTC; d_call: -; clone_size: -; v_call: TRBV12-5; j_call: TRBJ1-2
cdr3_aa: CASRLSTSGANTGELFF; cdr3_nt: TGTGCCAGCCGCCTTTCCACTAGCGGGGCGAACACCGGGGAGCTGTTTTTT; d_call: TRBD2; clone_size: -; v_call: TRBV28; j_call: TRBJ2-2
cdr3_aa: CASSLATTGGGYTF; cdr3_nt: TGTGCCAGCAGCTTGGCCACAACCGGGGGTGGCTACACCTTC; d_call: -; clone_size: -; v_call: TRBV5-6; j_call: TRBJ1-2
cdr3_aa: CASSRQGTEIYEQYF; cdr3_nt: TGTGCCAGCAGTCGACAGGGGACCGAAATTTACGAGCAGTACTTC; d_call: TRBD1; clone_size: -; v_call: TRBV27; j_call: TRBJ2-7
cdr3_aa: CASSSRSIGYTF; cdr3_nt: TGTGCCAGCAGCTCCCGCAGTATCGGCTACACCTTC; d_call: -; clone_size: -; v_call: TRBV7-2; j_call: TRBJ1-2
cdr3_aa: CASSQTRKSEAFF; cdr3_nt: TGTGCCAGCAGCCAAACTAGGAAGTCTGAAGCTTTCTTT; d_call: -; clone_size: -; v_call: TRBV3-1/TRBV3-2; j_call: TRBJ1-1
cdr3_aa: CASSPPGGLNQPQHF; cdr3_nt: TGTGCCAGCTCACCACCTGGCGGCCTCAATCAGCCCCAGCATTTT; d_call: -; clone_size: -; v_call: TRBV18; j_call: TRBJ1-5
cdr3_aa: CASSYSRGQTNTEAFF; cdr3_nt: TGTGCCAGCAGTTACTCGAGAGGACAGACGAACACTGAAGCTTTCTTT; d_call: -; clone_size: few; v_call: TRBV6-5; j_call: TRBJ1-1
cdr3_aa: CASSLPQNTEAFF; cdr3_nt: TGTGCCAGCAGCTTGCCCCAGAACACTGAAGCTTTCTTT; d_call: -; clone_size: -; v_call: TRBV5-4; j_call: TRBJ1-1
cdr3_aa: CASNLAGGNQETQYF; cdr3_nt: TGTGCCAGCAACTTAGCGGGGGGGAATCAAGAGACCCAGTACTTC; d_call: TRBD2; clone_size: -; v_call: TRBV7-2; j_call: TRBJ2-5
cdr3_aa: CASSYISGDTQYF; cdr3_nt: TGTGCCAGCAGCTATATATCGGGAGATACGCAGTATTTT; d_call: -; clone_size: -; v_call: TRBV7-3; j_call: TRBJ2-3
cdr3_aa: CASSALQGRGETQYF; cdr3_nt: TGTGCCAGCAGCGCCCTACAGGGGCGTGGGGAGACCCAGTACTTC; d_call: TRBD1; clone_size: -; v_call: TRBV5-6; j_call: TRBJ2-5
cdr3_aa: CASSLTLDTEAFF; cdr3_nt: TGTGCCAGCAGTCTAACGTTGGACACTGAAGCTTTCTTT; d_call: -; clone_size: -; v_call: TRBV27; j_call: TRBJ1-1
cdr3_aa: CASSQGFYGYTF; cdr3_nt: TGTGCCAGTTCACAGGGATTCTATGGCTACACCTTC; d_call: -; clone_size: few; v_call: TRBV7-8; j_call: TRBJ1-2
cdr3_aa: CASSQEKERGDTQYF; cdr3_nt: TGCGCCAGCAGCCAAGAGAAGGAAAGAGGAGATACGCAGTATTTT; d_call: -; clone_size: -; v_call: TRBV4-1; j_call: TRBJ2-3
cdr3_aa: CATSREPGQGAEAFF; cdr3_nt: TGTGCCACCAGCAGAGAACCGGGACAGGGCGCTGAAGCTTTCTTT; d_call: TRBD1; clone_size: -; v_call: TRBV15; j_call: TRBJ1-1
cdr3_aa: CASSFSRMNTEAFF; cdr3_nt: TGTGCCAGCAGTTTTTCGAGGATGAACACTGAAGCTTTCTTT; d_call: -; clone_size: few; v_call: TRBV27; j_call: TRBJ1-1
cdr3_aa: CASGAARINVRDTQYF; cdr3_nt: TGTGCTAGTGGGGCCGCCCGAATTAATGTACGAGATACGCAGTATTTT; d_call: -; clone_size: -; v_call: TRBV12-5; j_call: TRBJ2-3
cdr3_aa: CASSQDTRASGELFF; cdr3_nt: TGCGCCAGCAGCCAAGATACCCGAGCTTCCGGGGAGCTGTTTTTT; d_call: -; clone_size: -; v_call: TRBV4-1; j_call: TRBJ2-2
cdr3_aa: CASSALNRPYEQYF; cdr3_nt: TGTGCCAGCAGCGCCTTAAACAGACCCTACGAGCAGTACTTC; d_call: -; clone_size: -; v_call: TRBV9; j_call: TRBJ2-7
cdr3_aa: CASSLPERGGYTF; cdr3_nt: TGCGCCAGCAGCTTGCCTGAACGGGGTGGCTACACCTTC; d_call: -; clone_size: few; v_call: TRBV5-1; j_call: TRBJ1-2
cdr3_aa: CASGVGTDTQYF; cdr3_nt: TGTGCCAGCGGAGTTGGCACAGATACGCAGTATTTT; d_call: -; clone_size: -; v_call: TRBV12-3/TRBV12-4; j_call: TRBJ2-3
cdr3_aa: CASSQADTQYF; cdr3_nt: TGTGCCAGCAGCCAAGCGGATACGCAGTATTTT; d_call: -; clone_size: -; v_call: TRBV4-2; j_call: TRBJ2-3
cdr3_aa: CASSGGGGLGSYNEQFF; cdr3_nt: TGTGCCAGTAGTGGGGGCGGGGGACTCGGGTCCTACAATGAGCAGTTCTTC; d_call: -; clone_size: once; v_call: TRBV19; j_call: TRBJ2-1
cdr3_aa: CASSPLSGPYQETQYF; cdr3_nt: TGTGCCAGCTCACCCCTGTCAGGGCCTTACCAAGAGACCCAGTACTTC; d_call: -; clone_size: -; v_call: TRBV18; j_call: TRBJ2-5
cdr3_aa: CASSARTGSGEKLFF; cdr3_nt: TGTGCCAGCAGTGCCCGGACAGGGTCGGGGGAAAAACTGTTTTTT; d_call: TRBD1; clone_size: few; v_call: TRBV28; j_call: TRBJ1-4
cdr3_aa: CASSLIGANYGYTF; cdr3_nt: TGTGCCAGTAGTTTAATCGGGGCTAACTATGGCTACACCTTC; d_call: -; clone_size: -; v_call: TRBV19; j_call: TRBJ1-2
cdr3_aa: CASSLSRNTEAFF; cdr3_nt: TGTGCCAGCAGCCTCTCCCGGAACACTGAAGCTTTCTTT; d_call: -; clone_size: -; v_call: TRBV9; j_call: TRBJ1-1
cdr3_aa: CASSFGQTAGELFF; cdr3_nt: TGTGCCAGCAGCTTCGGACAGACCGCCGGGGAGCTGTTTTTT; d_call: -; clone_size: -; v_call: TRBV11-3; j_call: TRBJ2-2
cdr3_aa: CASSSRWEANTEAFF; cdr3_nt: TGTGCCAGCAGTTCTCGTTGGGAGGCGAACACTGAAGCTTTCTTT; d_call: -; clone_size: -; v_call: TRBV28; j_call: TRBJ1-1
cdr3_aa: CASGAGTGEGEQFF; cdr3_nt: TGTGCCAGCGGTGCCGGGACAGGGGAAGGCGAGCAGTTCTTC; d_call: TRBD1; clone_size: -; v_call: TRBV3-1/TRBV3-2; j_call: TRBJ2-1
cdr3_aa: CASSPTGVGGYTF; cdr3_nt: TGTGCCAGCAGCCCGACAGGGGTCGGTGGCTACACCTTC; d_call: TRBD1; clone_size: -; v_call: TRBV7-9; j_call: TRBJ1-2
cdr3_aa: CASSQTPQGTGANVLTF; cdr3_nt: TGTGCCAGCAGCCAAACCCCACAGGGAACTGGGGCCAACGTCCTGACTTTC; d_call: -; clone_size: once; v_call: TRBV4-2; j_call: TRBJ2-6
cdr3_aa: CASTLSWGRSTDTQYF; cdr3_nt: TGTGCCAGTACCCTAAGCTGGGGCCGCTCGACAGATACGCAGTATTTT; d_call: -; clone_size: -; v_call: TRBV19; j_call: TRBJ2-3
cdr3_aa: CASSAQRDAYEQYF; cdr3_nt: TGTGCCAGCAGCGCACAGCGGGACGCCTACGAGCAGTACTTC; d_call: TRBD2; clone_size: -; v_call: TRBV9; j_call: TRBJ2-7
cdr3_aa: CASSLATQGAYEQYF; cdr3_nt: TGCGCCAGCAGCTTGGCCACACAGGGGGCCTACGAGCAGTACTTC; d_call: TRBD1; clone_size: -; v_call: TRBV5-1; j_call: TRBJ2-7
cdr3_aa: CSVDGQQETQYF; cdr3_nt: TGCAGCGTTGATGGGCAGCAAGAGACCCAGTACTTC; d_call: -; clone_size: -; v_call: TRBV29-1; j_call: TRBJ2-5
cdr3_aa: CASSQDNSGTSVEQFF; cdr3_nt: TGTGCCAGCAGCCAAGACAATAGCGGGACTAGCGTCGAGCAGTTCTTC; d_call: TRBD2; clone_size: -; v_call: TRBV4-2; j_call: TRBJ2-1
cdr3_aa: CASSLRGNTEAFF; cdr3_nt: TGTGCCAGCAGCTTACGGGGGAACACTGAAGCTTTCTTT; d_call: -; clone_size: -; v_call: TRBV7-2; j_call: TRBJ1-1
cdr3_aa: CASKSGTGNTEAFF; cdr3_nt: TGTGCCAGTAAAAGTGGTACGGGGAACACTGAAGCTTTCTTT; d_call: -; clone_size: once; v_call: TRBV19; j_call: TRBJ1-1
cdr3_aa: CASSIRGRDRGQPQHF; cdr3_nt: TGTGCCAGTAGTATAAGGGGCCGGGACAGGGGGCAGCCCCAGCATTTT; d_call: TRBD1; clone_size: -; v_call: TRBV19; j_call: TRBJ1-5
cdr3_aa: CASSLFRETGGSNEKLFF; cdr3_nt: TGCGCCAGCAGCCTCTTTCGGGAAACAGGGGGTTCTAATGAAAAACTGTTTTTT; d_call: TRBD1; clone_size: once; v_call: TRBV4-1; j_call: TRBJ1-4